Described below is a single T cell receptor beta chain sequence and its context. Antigen: not known. From germline, CDR1 is SGHTA and CDR2 FQGNSA. The CDR3 has 13 residues. Trimming stripped 5 bases from V and 7 bases from J, with 12 bases between. The PCR ran on 60 Vbeta and 13 Jbeta primers. Using immunoSEQ multiplex PCR, the repertoire was profiled, and TCRdb retains in-frame clones only, with some absent. The repertoire holds 120,000 or so clones, with more than 70% as singletons. The data were taken from a study of cytomegalovirus exposure and HLA in healthy donors. The study's findings and limits: Productive status was seen about 87% or about 30% of the time for most TCR beta V segments in an earlier analysis. The study listed 150 to 200 cytomegalovirus-associated TCR beta chains. Confirmation was obtained in vitro that a few CMV-associated chains are specific for CMV antigens. Later analysis suggested links between common viral pathogens and several top significant clusters.

The receptor comes from a man aged 50-59 years in good health and CMV-seronegative. The sample taken for sequencing was PBMCs. The chain links TRBV7-2 to TRBJ2-1, with a possible D match to TRBD2 (5 bases). The CDR3 nucleotides are TGTGCCAGCAGCCTCTTGAGAGGGAATGAGCAGTTCTTC. It translates to CASSLLRGNEQFF.